This T cell receptor (beta chain) emerged from a study of T cells after posttransplantation cyclophosphamide. Study-wide findings and caveats: TRB clonality was highly associated with recipient CMV seropositivity and reactivation. Later post-transplant blood repertoires were often dominated by donor CD8+ memory clones. Tissue-infiltrating T cells from skin or gut overlapped little with blood T cells.

The related graft donor's blood sample was taken on the day of bone marrow donation. This clone was seen at least ten times. Its cognate antigen is unknown. This table comes from immunoSEQ multiplex PCR, and its TCRdb copy is limited to in-frame clones, with some not included. The sample holds about 36,000 clones, and no clone turns up only once. The CDR3 is 15 residues long. From germline, CDR1 is SEHNR and CDR2 FQNEAQ (reference sequence). Trimming removed 2 bases from V and 3 bases from J; junction bases left unmatched: 5. This receptor was obtained from a girl aged 5-17 years in good health, CMV-negative, and a related stem cell transplant donor. Source material: PBMCs. The genes are TRBV7-9 and TRBJ2-5; the match to TRBD2 covers 8 bases. The CDR3 is CASSLTGLEEETQYF. The CDR3 bases are TGTGCCAGCAGCTTAACGGGACTAGAGGAAGAGACCCAGTACTTC. Combining the CDR3 with reference TRBV7-9 and TRBJ2-5 gives the whole variable domain DTGVSQNPRHKITKRGQNVTFRCDPISEHNRLYWYRQTLGQGPEFLTYFQNEAQLEKSRLLSDRFSAERPKGSFSTLEIQRTEQGDSAMYLCASSLTGLEEETQYFGPGTRLLVL.